This section outlines one T cell receptor beta chain sequence together with its context. Antigen specificity is unknown. The CDR3 extends over 12 amino acids. Germline loops: CDR1 SGHAT, CDR2 FQNNGV. Between the trimmed V and J ends, which lost 4 bases and 7 bases, there was a span of 10 bases. These data belong to a study of regulatory T cells in long-lasting Graves disease. Arm-PCR with iRepertoire HTBI primers amplified the CDR3 regions for these TCR beta libraries. TCRdb recomputed calls from the multiplex PCR reads with MiXCR, one row per CDR3 protein. Among 700,000 or so distinct CDR3 sequences, around 32% were seen once, and the ten largest hold roughly 46%. Study-wide points: Peripheral blood, not thyroid tissue, was the sole material studied. Favoring TRBV28, TRBJ1-2 and TRBJ2-5 was a feature seen in persistent disease.

Time point noted: persistent/refractory GD, antithyroid drugs over 5 years with positive TRAb. PBMC RNA served as the TCR library source. The input for sequencing was peripheral blood mononuclear cells (PBMCs), taken when the disease was refractory, from a patient treated with antithyroid drugs. This receptor was obtained from a female donor with Graves disease. V is TRBV11-2 and J is TRBJ1-2, with TRBD1 as a possible D gene (5 bases). This CDR3 reads CASSSQGAGYTF. The CDR3 DNA reads as TGTGCCAGCAGCTCTCAGGGAGCTGGCTACACCTTC.